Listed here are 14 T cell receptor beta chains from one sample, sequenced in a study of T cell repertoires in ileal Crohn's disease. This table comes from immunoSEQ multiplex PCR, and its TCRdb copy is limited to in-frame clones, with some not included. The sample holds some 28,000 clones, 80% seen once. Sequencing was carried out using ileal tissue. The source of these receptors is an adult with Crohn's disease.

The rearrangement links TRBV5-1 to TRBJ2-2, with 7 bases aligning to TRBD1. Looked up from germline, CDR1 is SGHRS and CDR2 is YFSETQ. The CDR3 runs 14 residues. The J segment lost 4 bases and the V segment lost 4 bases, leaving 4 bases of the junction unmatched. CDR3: CASSTGQPTGELFF. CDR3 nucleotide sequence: TGCGCCAGCAGCACGGGACAGCCCACCGGGGAGCTGTTTTTT.

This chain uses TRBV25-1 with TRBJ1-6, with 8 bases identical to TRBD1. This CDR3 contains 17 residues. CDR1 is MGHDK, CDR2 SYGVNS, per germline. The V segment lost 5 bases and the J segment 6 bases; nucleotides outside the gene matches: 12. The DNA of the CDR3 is TGTGCCAGCAGTTCCCAGACAGGGGCCTTCGGTAATTCACCCCTCCACTTT. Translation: CASSSQTGAFGNSPLHF.

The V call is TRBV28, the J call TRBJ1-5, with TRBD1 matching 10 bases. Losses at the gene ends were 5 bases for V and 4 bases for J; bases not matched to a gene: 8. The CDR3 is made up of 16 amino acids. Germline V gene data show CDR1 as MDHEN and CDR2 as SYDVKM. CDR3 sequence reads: CASSPLPGQGNQPQHF. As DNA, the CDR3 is TGTGCCAGCAGTCCCCTCCCGGGACAGGGGAATCAGCCCCAGCATTTT.

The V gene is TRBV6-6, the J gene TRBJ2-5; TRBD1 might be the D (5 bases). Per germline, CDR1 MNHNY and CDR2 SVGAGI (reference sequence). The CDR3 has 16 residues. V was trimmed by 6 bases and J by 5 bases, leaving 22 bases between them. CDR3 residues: CASRPPTVWPGETQYF. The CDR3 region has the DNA TGTGCCAGCAGACCACCGACAGTTTGGCCCGGGGAGACCCAGTACTTC.

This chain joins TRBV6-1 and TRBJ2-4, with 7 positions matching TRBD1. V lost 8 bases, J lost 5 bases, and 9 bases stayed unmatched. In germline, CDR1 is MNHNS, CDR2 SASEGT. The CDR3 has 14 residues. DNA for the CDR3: TGTGCCAGCTTGAAAGGGGACAGAGAAAACATTCAGTACTTC. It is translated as CASLKGDRENIQYF.

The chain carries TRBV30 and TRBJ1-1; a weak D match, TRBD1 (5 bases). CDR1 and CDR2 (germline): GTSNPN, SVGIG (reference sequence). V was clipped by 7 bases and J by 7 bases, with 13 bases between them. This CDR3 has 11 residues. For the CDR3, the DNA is TGTGCCTATCGGACACACCGTGAAGCTTTCTTT. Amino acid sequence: CAYRTHREAFF.

The CDR3: CASSEAWQGYGYTF. DNA for the CDR3: TGTGCCAGCAGTGAAGCGTGGCAGGGCTATGGCTACACCTTC. This sequence joins TRBV6-1 and TRBJ1-2, with a possible D match to TRBD1 (5 bases). This CDR3 is 14 amino acids long. The V gene's germline CDR1 is MNHNS and CDR2 SASEGT. V lost 0 bases to trimming and J lost 4 bases, with 9 bases between them.

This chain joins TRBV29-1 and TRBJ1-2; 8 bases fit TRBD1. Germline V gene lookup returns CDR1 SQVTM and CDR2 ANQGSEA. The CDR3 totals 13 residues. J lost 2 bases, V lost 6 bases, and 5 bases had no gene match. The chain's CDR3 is CSVSRGLNYGYTF. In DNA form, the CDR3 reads TGCAGCGTCTCCAGGGGGCTGAACTATGGCTACACCTTC.

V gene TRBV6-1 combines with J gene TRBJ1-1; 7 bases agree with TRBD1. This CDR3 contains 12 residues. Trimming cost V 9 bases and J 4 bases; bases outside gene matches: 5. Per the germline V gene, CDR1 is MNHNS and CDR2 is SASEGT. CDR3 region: CASHRTGTEAFF. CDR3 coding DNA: TGTGCCAGTCACCGGACAGGCACTGAAGCTTTCTTT.

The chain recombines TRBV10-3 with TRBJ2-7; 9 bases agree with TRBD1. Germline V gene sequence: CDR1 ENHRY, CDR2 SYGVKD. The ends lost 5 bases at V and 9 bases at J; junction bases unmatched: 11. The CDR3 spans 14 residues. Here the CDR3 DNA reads TGTGCCATCAGTTCCGGGACAGGGAGGTTCGTGCAGTACTTC. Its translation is CAISSGTGRFVQYF.

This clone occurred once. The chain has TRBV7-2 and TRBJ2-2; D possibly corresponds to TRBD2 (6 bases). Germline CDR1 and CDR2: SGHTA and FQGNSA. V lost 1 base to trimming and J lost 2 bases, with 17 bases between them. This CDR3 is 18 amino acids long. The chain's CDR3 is CASSLGGVGRVNTGELFF. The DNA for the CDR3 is TGTGCCAGCAGCTTAGGGGGGGTTGGCAGGGTAAACACCGGGGAGCTGTTTTTT.

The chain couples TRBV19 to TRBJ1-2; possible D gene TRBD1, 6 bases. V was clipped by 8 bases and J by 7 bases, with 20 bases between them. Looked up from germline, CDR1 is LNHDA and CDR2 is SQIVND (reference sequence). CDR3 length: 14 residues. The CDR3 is CASSPTGTGLGYTF. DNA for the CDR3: TGTGCCAGTTCCCCCACAGGGACCGGGCTTGGCTACACCTTC.

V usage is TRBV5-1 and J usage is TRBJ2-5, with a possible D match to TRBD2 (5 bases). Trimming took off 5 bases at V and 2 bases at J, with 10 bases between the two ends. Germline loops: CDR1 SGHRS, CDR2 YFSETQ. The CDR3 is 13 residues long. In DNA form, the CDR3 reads TGCGCCAGCAGGAGGGAGCTTCAAGAGACCCAGTACTTC. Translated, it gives CASRRELQETQYF.

CDR3 loop: CARTGLAGGDAYEQYF. The CDR3 region has the DNA TGCGCCAGGACGGGACTAGCGGGAGGGGATGCCTACGAGCAGTACTTC. The V gene is TRBV10-1, the J gene TRBJ2-7; 16 nucleotides line up with TRBD2. Trimming took 9 bases from V and 2 from J; bases not matched to a gene: 7. Germline CDR1 reads WNHNN; CDR2 reads SYGVQD (reference sequence). The CDR3 extends over 16 amino acids.